Following are 7 T cell receptor beta chains from one sample sequenced in a study of blood T cell repertoires in COVID-19. Profiling relied on immunoSEQ multiplex PCR, and the TCRdb table lists in-frame clones only, not all of them. The top ten clones hold around 3% of a sample with about 400,000 clones, roughly 87% of them seen once. The source material was PBMCs or T cells enriched from blood (not recorded which). These receptors were collected from a woman under 40 who had recovered from COVID-19.

The J gene is TRBJ1-1, the V gene TRBV6-5, with a weak D call TRBD1 (6 bases). Trimming took off 5 bases at V and 1 base at J, with 11 bases between the two ends. Germline V gene sequence: CDR1 MNHEY, CDR2 SVGAGI. CDR3 length: 14 residues. CDR3 protein: CASSHGQRNTEAFF. The CDR3 DNA is TGTGCCAGCAGTCACGGACAGAGGAACACTGAAGCTTTCTTT.

Only one count was recorded for this clone. V is TRBV6-5 and J is TRBJ2-7; no definite D call. This CDR3 spans 14 amino acids. Trimming pared 0 bases from V and 7 bases from J, leaving 13 bases between. The germline gives CDR1 MNHEY, CDR2 SVGAGI. The CDR3 nucleotides are TGTGCCAGCAGTTACTCGGGCTTTGCTACGGAGCAGTACTTC. This codes for CASSYSGFATEQYF.

J is TRBJ2-7 and V is TRBV7-9; TRBD2 matches 7 bases. Germline CDR1 reads SEHNR; CDR2 reads FQNEAQ (reference sequence). The CDR3 has 15 residues. Trimming at V came to 3 bases and at J to 0 bases, leaving 5 bases not matched to a gene. The CDR3 spells CASSLGEGPSYEQYF. The CDR3 bases are TGTGCCAGCAGCTTGGGGGAGGGACCCTCCTACGAGCAGTACTTC. Filled out from reference TRBV7-9 and TRBJ2-7, the complete variable domain reads DTGVSQNPRHKITKRGQNVTFRCDPISEHNRLYWYRQTLGQGPEFLTYFQNEAQLEKSRLLSDRFSAERPKGSFSTLEIQRTEQGDSAMYLCASSLGEGPSYEQYFGPGTRLTVT.

The chain couples TRBV5-6 to TRBJ2-1, with 7 bases matching TRBD2. CDR3 size: 18 residues. Germline-derived CDR1 and CDR2 are SGHDT and YYEEEE. V lost 3 bases to trimming and J lost 5 bases; unmatched junction nucleotides: 17. The CDR3, as DNA: TGTGCCAGCAGCTCCCTTCGGGACCGCAACGCGGGGGACAATGAGCAGTTCTTC. Translating it yields CASSSLRDRNAGDNEQFF. The entire variable domain, with the rest obtained from reference TRBV5-6 and TRBJ2-1, is as follows: DAGVTQSPTHLIKTRGQQVTLRCSPKSGHDTVSWYQQALGQGPQFIFQYYEEEERQRGNFPDRFSGHQFPNYSSELNVNALLLGDSALYLCASSSLRDRNAGDNEQFFGPGTRLTVL.

CDR3 bases: TGTGCCAGTAGTATTGGACTTTACAATGAGCAGTTCTTC. This codes for CASSIGLYNEQFF. The chain couples TRBV19 to TRBJ2-1; a weak D match, TRBD2 (5 bases). The ends were cut back, 3 bases at V and 4 bases at J, with 7 bases in the middle. CDR3 length: 13 amino acids. In germline, CDR1 is LNHDA, CDR2 SQIVND (reference sequence).

This chain links TRBV11-2 with TRBJ2-1, with 9 bases lining up with TRBD2. The junction had 3 bases not matched to a gene; V was cut back by 1 base and J by 5 bases. Germline V CDR1 and CDR2: SGHAT, FQNNGV. The CDR3 totals 15 residues. This CDR3 reads CASSLVSGSHNEQFF. Here the CDR3 DNA reads TGTGCCAGCAGCTTAGTTAGCGGGAGCCACAATGAGCAGTTCTTC.

V gene TRBV5-1 combines with J gene TRBJ2-3; 7 nucleotides match TRBD1. V was pared by 4 bases and J by 5 bases, with 7 bases of the junction left unmatched. The CDR3 covers 14 residues. Germline V gene data show CDR1 as SGHRS and CDR2 as YFSETQ. CDR3 region: CASSLQGSGDTQYF. CDR3 DNA sequence: TGCGCCAGCAGCCTACAGGGGAGTGGAGATACGCAGTATTTT.